The clone carrying this T cell receptor beta chain was seen a handful of times. Antigen specificity is unknown. This sample is drawn from a study of blood T cells in healthy people across ages. For the second PCR, which ran for about 6 to 11 cycles, a sample-barcoded 5' primer and a J-beta primer mix were used. TCRdb redid the calling of the 5' RACE reads with MiXCR, one entry per CDR3 protein. The repertoire holds roughly 800,000 distinct CDR3 sequences, with 53% as singletons. Isolated per sample were at least 7 million PBMCs. Total RNA amounts of at least 5.5 micrograms were extracted per sample. Germline values: CDR1 ENHRY, CDR2 SYGVKD. The CDR3 has 18 amino acids. V lost 2 bases and J 0 bases, leaving 14 bases between the germline ends. Findings and caveats of the study: While age rose, TCR beta diversity per million T cells dropped in a roughly linear way. Investigators treated diversity estimates from one million T cells as underestimates.

The chain is built from TRBV10-3 and TRBJ2-6; a possible D gene is TRBD1 (6 bases). Specimen: blood. The TCR sequence derives from a man older than 75 in good health. CDR3 sequence: CAISEPQGRSSGANVLTF. The CDR3 DNA reads TGTGCCATCAGTGAGCCCCAGGGGAGAAGCTCTGGGGCCAACGTCCTGACTTTC.